Presented here are 4 T cell receptor beta chains from one specimen sequenced in a study of shared clonotypes between healthy human individuals. Repertoires were generated with immunoSEQ multiplex PCR, while TCRdb's copy carries only in-frame clones and drops some. The sample contains 730,000 or so clones, roughly 78% of which appear only once. The sequenced material came from memory CD4+ T cells sorted from blood. Subset indicated: CD45RA-negative fraction. The receptors come from a woman younger than 45 in good health.

V usage is TRBV10-1 and J usage is TRBJ2-5; 7 bases map to TRBD2. The CDR3 is 15 residues long. Germline V gives CDR1 WNHNN, CDR2 SYGVQD (reference sequence). The trim removed 4 bases at V and 7 bases at J, leaving 12 bases unmatched. This CDR3 is CASSVQRDAAGTQYF. Here the CDR3 DNA reads TGCGCCAGCAGTGTCCAGCGGGACGCGGCAGGGACCCAGTACTTC.

This clone has a handful of counts. V gene TRBV19 combines with J gene TRBJ1-2, with D hard to call. V was clipped by 4 bases and J by 0 bases, with 9 bases between them. The length of the CDR3 is 14 residues. Per germline, CDR1 LNHDA and CDR2 SQIVND (reference sequence). The CDR3 sequence: CASSTVTTNYGYTF. The CDR3 coding sequence is TGTGCCAGTAGTACCGTAACCACTAACTATGGCTACACCTTC.

This sequence joins TRBV7-9 and TRBJ2-1; the D is unclear. V lost 5 bases and J 8 bases, leaving 22 bases between the germline ends. This CDR3 is 16 amino acids long. Germline V gives CDR1 SEHNR, CDR2 FQNEAQ (reference sequence). The CDR3 reads CASSPRFSRTSDEQFF. In nucleotides, the CDR3 is TGTGCCAGCAGCCCTCGGTTCTCCCGGACGTCCGATGAGCAGTTCTTC.

V and J are TRBV2 and TRBJ1-4, with 10 bases matching TRBD1. Germline CDR1 and CDR2: SNHLY and FYNNEI. The CDR3 contains 15 residues. V trimming: 6 bases; J trimming: 8 bases; junction bases outside the gene matches: 9. CDR3 sequence: CASSGQGVGPEKLFF. The CDR3 DNA follows: TGTGCCAGCAGCGGACAGGGGGTAGGGCCCGAAAAACTGTTTTTT.